This TCR beta chain is drawn from a study of vaccination and CD4 T cells after COVID-19. Study background: The authors exposed cells to overlapping spike peptides derived from SARS-CoV-2, HCoV-NL63, HCoV-OC43 and HCoV-229E.

Cultured CD4+ T cells had their DNA profiled by the Oncomine TCR Beta short-read assay. TCRdb passed the PCR reads through MiXCR, listing each CDR3 protein once. The data contain around 15,000 distinct CDR3 sequences, roughly 53% of them seen just once; the ten biggest clones take up roughly 10%. The CDR3 extends over 14 amino acids. Germline CDR1 SGHNT, CDR2 YENEEA. The germline V and J ends were trimmed by 1 base and 4 bases, with 10 bases remaining between them. Findings and caveats of the study: Convalescent patients displayed a median approximately 90% of reactive clones emerging only post-vaccination.

In regard to this clonotype: The antigen remains unidentified.

The treatment is: roughly 10-day PBMC culture with coronavirus spike peptide pools or control peptides (ViraFEST assay). Sequencing used CD4+ T cells from blood, cultured in vitro. This TCR was recovered from a human donor who had recovered from COVID-19. This chain uses TRBV11-3 with TRBJ1-2, with D hard to call. DNA for the CDR3: TGTGCCAGCAGCTTAGGCCCGGGCTCCTATGGCTACACCTTC. Translating it yields CASSLGPGSYGYTF.